These 14 T cell receptor beta chains originate from one sample sequenced in a study of cytomegalovirus exposure and HLA in healthy donors. The PCR employed 60 Vbeta primers together with 13 Jbeta primers. Produced via immunoSEQ multiplex PCR; TCRdb's table is partial and in-frame only. The table includes 130,000 or so clones, approximately 69% detected once. Sequencing used PBMCs. These receptors came from a middle-aged man in good health and CMV-seropositive.

The chain couples TRBV4-2 to TRBJ2-7; 8 nucleotides agree with TRBD1. Trimming removed 4 bases from V and 6 bases from J; junction bases left unmatched: 11. This CDR3 has 15 residues. Germline CDR1 is LGHNA and CDR2 is YNFKEQ. The CDR3 loop is CASSLTRQGWVEQYF. CDR3 DNA sequence: TGTGCCAGCAGCCTAACCCGACAGGGGTGGGTCGAGCAGTACTTC.

This clone was seen only a few times. The chain combines TRBV28 with TRBJ2-7; the D is unclear. The germline gives CDR1 MDHEN, CDR2 SYDVKM. V lost 7 bases, J lost 0 bases, and 13 bases lay in between. The CDR3 sequence is 14 residues long. The CDR3: CASTPAIISYEQYF. The DNA of the CDR3 is TGTGCCAGCACCCCAGCGATAATCTCCTACGAGCAGTACTTC. Supplemented by reference TRBV28 and TRBJ2-7, the full variable domain reads DVKVTQSSRYLVKRTGEKVFLECVQDMDHENMFWYRQDPGLGLRLIYFSYDVKMKEKGDIPEGYSVSREKKERFSLILESASTNQTSMYLCASTPAIISYEQYFGPGTRLTVT.

CDR3 loop: CATSRDGTGLAYEQYF. CDR3 bases: TGTGCCACCAGCAGAGACGGGACAGGGTTGGCCTACGAGCAGTACTTC. This chain connects TRBV15 to TRBJ2-7; 9 bases match TRBD1. The CDR3 has 16 amino acids. Germline trimming cut 0 bases from V and 2 bases from J; bases unmatched to any gene: 5. Per germline, CDR1 LNHNV and CDR2 YYDKDF (reference sequence).

The chain joins TRBV2 to TRBJ1-5, with 11 bases matching TRBD1. Per germline, CDR1 SNHLY and CDR2 FYNNEI. The CDR3 totals 14 residues. V was clipped by 10 bases and J by 5 bases; unmatched bases: 7. The CDR3 nucleotides read TGTGCCACCCGGACAGGGGGCTTCGATCAGCCCCAGCATTTT. Its protein is CATRTGGFDQPQHF.

V usage is TRBV18 and J usage is TRBJ1-1; perhaps TRBD1 as D (5 bases). The CDR3 is made up of 15 amino acids. CDR1 KGHSH and CDR2 LQKENI come from the germline V gene. The germline V and J ends were trimmed by 3 bases and 4 bases, with 15 bases remaining between them. The CDR3 coding sequence is TGTGCCAGCTCACCTTTTGACAGAACTTCCACTGAAGCTTTCTTT. It translates to CASSPFDRTSTEAFF. The entire variable domain, with the rest obtained from reference TRBV18 and TRBJ1-1, is as follows: NAGVMQNPRHLVRRRGQEARLRCSPMKGHSHVYWYRQLPEEGLKFMVYLQKENIIDESGMPKERFSAEFPKEGPSILRIQQVVRGDSAAYFCASSPFDRTSTEAFFGQGTRLTVV.

This clone showed up just a few times. V gene TRBV5-1 combines with J gene TRBJ2-3; D call uncertain. The germline V gene has CDR1 SGHRS and CDR2 YFSETQ. The V gene lost 4 bases and the J gene lost 2 bases, with 2 bases spanning the gap. The CDR3 covers 11 residues. CDR3 amino acids: CASSHTDTQYF. In DNA form, the CDR3 reads TGCGCCAGCAGCCACACAGATACGCAGTATTTT.

This clone was detected a few times. Different DNA sequences within this sample yield the same CDR3. The chain carries TRBV2 and TRBJ2-5; 10 nucleotides agree with TRBD1. After removal of 6 bases from V and 1 base from J, the junction contained 8 bases not matched to a gene. CDR3 length equals 16 residues. In germline, CDR1 is SNHLY, CDR2 FYNNEI. As DNA, the CDR3 is TGTGCCAGCAGCGGTTGGGACAGGGGTTCCCAAGAGACCCAGTACTTC. It yields the protein CASSGWDRGSQETQYF. Filled out from reference TRBV2 and TRBJ2-5, the complete variable domain reads EPEVTQTPSHQVTQMGQEVILRCVPISNHLYFYWYRQILGQKVEFLVSFYNNEISEKSEIFDDQFSVERPDGSNFTLKIRSTKLEDSAMYFCASSGWDRGSQETQYFGPGTRLLVL.

The chain couples TRBV28 to TRBJ1-3, with unresolved D. The germline V gene encodes CDR1 MDHEN and CDR2 SYDVKM. This CDR3 spans 14 amino acids. V was clipped by 7 bases and J by 0 bases, with 10 bases between them. CDR3 DNA sequence: TGTGCCAGCACCAATTGGCACTCTGGAAACACCATATATTTT. It yields the protein CASTNWHSGNTIYF.

The chain links TRBV29-1 to TRBJ2-1, with 10 bases identical to TRBD1. Germline V gene lookup returns CDR1 SQVTM and CDR2 ANQGSEA. V lost 6 bases to trimming and J lost 0 bases; unmatched junction nucleotides: 14. There are 18 residues in the CDR3. The CDR3: CSVTIWTGGVGSYNEQFF. The CDR3 nucleotides are TGCAGCGTCACCATTTGGACAGGGGGGGTCGGCTCCTACAATGAGCAGTTCTTC.

The chain recombines TRBV2 with TRBJ2-7, with TRBD1 matching 8 bases. Germline-derived CDR1 and CDR2 are SNHLY and FYNNEI. With 7 bases clipped from V and 3 bases from J, the junction kept 5 bases outside the gene matches. The CDR3 extends over 13 amino acids. The CDR3 sequence: CASTPDRVYEQYF. As DNA, the CDR3 is TGTGCCAGCACCCCGGACAGGGTCTACGAGCAGTACTTC.

The chain is built from TRBV2 and TRBJ2-3, with 13 bases identical to TRBD2. This CDR3 has 16 residues. Trimming removed 3 bases from V and 8 bases from J; junction bases left unmatched: 8. CDR1 SNHLY and CDR2 FYNNEI come from the germline V gene. This CDR3 reads CASSEGLAGSIVTQYF. CDR3 DNA sequence: TGTGCCAGCAGTGAGGGACTAGCGGGATCAATCGTTACGCAGTATTTT.

The chain is built from TRBV2 and TRBJ1-2, with 8 bases matching TRBD1. The junction had 5 bases not matched to a gene; V was cut back by 6 bases and J by 2 bases. The CDR3 is 14 residues long. Germline CDR1 is SNHLY and CDR2 is FYNNEI. The CDR3 bases are TGTGCCAGCAGCCTACAGGGGGGGAACTATGGCTACACCTTC. Amino acid sequence: CASSLQGGNYGYTF.

The J gene is TRBJ2-5, the V gene TRBV5-5; possibly TRBD2 for D (5 bases). The germline CDR1 and CDR2 sequences are SGHKS and YYEKEE (reference sequence). Trimming took 3 bases from V and 1 from J, leaving 16 bases between them. The CDR3 consists of 16 residues. The CDR3 here is CASSYPRADIQETQYF. CDR3 in DNA: TGTGCCAGCAGCTACCCGAGGGCGGATATCCAAGAGACCCAGTACTTC.

The chain combines TRBV19 with TRBJ1-5; D is possibly TRBD1 (5 bases). Looked up from germline, CDR1 is LNHDA and CDR2 is SQIVND (reference sequence). The CDR3 is made up of 15 amino acids. The V and J ends lost 2 bases and 5 bases respectively, with 13 bases between them. CDR3 DNA sequence: TGTGCCAGTAGTATAAGACAAGGACAATATCAGCCCCAGCATTTT. Translation gives CASSIRQGQYQPQHF.